These 2 T cell receptor beta chains share one sample of origin, sequenced in a study of blood T cell repertoires in COVID-19. The repertoire was sequenced with immunoSEQ multiplex PCR; TCRdb's copy has only in-frame clones and lacks some. The sample consists of approximately 260,000 clones, 75% to 95% of them appearing once. What was sequenced was PBMCs or T cells enriched from blood (not recorded which). These receptors were obtained from a woman aged 18-29 years who had recovered from COVID-19.

This clone was picked up a small number of times. The chain carries TRBV2 and TRBJ1-5, with D uncertain. The CDR3 spans 13 residues. Trimming removed 4 bases at V and 6 bases at J, with 10 bases between. Germline lookup yields CDR1 SNHLY and CDR2 FYNNEI. CDR3 protein: CASSGGLTQPQHF. The CDR3 nucleotides are TGTGCCAGCAGTGGAGGGTTGACTCAGCCCCAGCATTTT.

This chain uses TRBV5-1 with TRBJ1-2, with 9 nucleotides matching TRBD1. J gave up 7 bases and V 0 bases, and 4 bases lay outside the gene matches. This CDR3 region has 14 residues. The V gene's germline CDR1 is SGHRS and CDR2 YFSETQ. CDR3 in amino acids: CASSLAGTGFGYTF. The CDR3 region has the DNA TGCGCCAGCAGCTTGGCCGGGACAGGGTTTGGCTACACCTTC.